This T cell receptor beta chain was sequenced in a study of brain T cells in children with intractable seizures. Unmatched junction bases numbered 9, after V lost 5 bases and J lost 3 bases. From germline, CDR1 is LNHDA and CDR2 SQIVND (reference sequence). This CDR3 comprises 17 residues. Sequenced by immunoSEQ multiplex PCR; TCRdb stores in-frame clones only, minus some. The sample records about 64,000 clones, 95% to 97% being singletons. This sequence originates from a boy in the first two years of life with focal cortical dysplasia and intractable seizures. The source material was peripheral blood, sampled at surgery. The chain employs TRBV19 and TRBJ2-2; 10 positions agree with TRBD1. CDR3 residues: CASSRNPTGGYTGELFF. In nucleotides, the CDR3 is TGTGCCAGTAGTCGAAACCCGACAGGGGGCTACACCGGGGAGCTGTTTTTT.